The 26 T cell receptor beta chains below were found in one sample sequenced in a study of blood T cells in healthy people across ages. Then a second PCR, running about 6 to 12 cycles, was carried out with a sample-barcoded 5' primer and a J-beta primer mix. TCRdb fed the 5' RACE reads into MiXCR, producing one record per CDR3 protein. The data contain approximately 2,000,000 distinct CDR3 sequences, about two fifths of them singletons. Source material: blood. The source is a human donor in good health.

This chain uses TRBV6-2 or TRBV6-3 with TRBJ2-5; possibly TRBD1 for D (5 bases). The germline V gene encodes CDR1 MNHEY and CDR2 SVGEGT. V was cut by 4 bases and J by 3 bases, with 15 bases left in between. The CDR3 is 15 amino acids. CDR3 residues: CASSSLKGQEETQYF. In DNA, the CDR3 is TGTGCCAGCAGTTCTCTGAAAGGACAAGAAGAGACCCAGTACTTC.

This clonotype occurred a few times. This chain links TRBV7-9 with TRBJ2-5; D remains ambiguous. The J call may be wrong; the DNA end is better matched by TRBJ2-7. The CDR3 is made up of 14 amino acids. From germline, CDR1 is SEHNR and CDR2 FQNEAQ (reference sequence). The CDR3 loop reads CASSSIFRGGEQYF. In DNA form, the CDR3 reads TGTGCCAGCAGCTCCATATTTCGTGGCGGCGAGCAGTACTTC.

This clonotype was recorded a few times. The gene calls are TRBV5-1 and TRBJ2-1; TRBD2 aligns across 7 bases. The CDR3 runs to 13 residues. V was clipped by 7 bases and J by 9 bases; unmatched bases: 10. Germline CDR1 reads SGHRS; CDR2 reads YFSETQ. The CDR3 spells CASAGRDQGEQFF. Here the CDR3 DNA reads TGCGCCAGCGCGGGGAGGGATCAGGGTGAGCAGTTCTTC. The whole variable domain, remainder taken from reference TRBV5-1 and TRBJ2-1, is KAGVTQTPRYLIKTRGQQVTLSCSPISGHRSVSWYQQTPGQGLQFLFEYFSETQRNKGNFPGRFSGRQFSNSRSEMNVSTLELGDSALYLCASAGRDQGEQFFGPGTRLTVL.

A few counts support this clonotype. The CDR3 sequence: CASSTRSSYNEQFF. The CDR3 nucleotides read TGTGCCAGCAGCACCAGAAGCTCCTACAATGAGCAGTTCTTC. The chain has TRBV6-2 or TRBV6-3 and TRBJ2-1; D is unresolved. From germline, CDR1 is MNHEY and CDR2 SVGEGT. This CDR3 region has 14 residues. Trimming took 6 bases from V and 0 from J, leaving 9 bases between them.

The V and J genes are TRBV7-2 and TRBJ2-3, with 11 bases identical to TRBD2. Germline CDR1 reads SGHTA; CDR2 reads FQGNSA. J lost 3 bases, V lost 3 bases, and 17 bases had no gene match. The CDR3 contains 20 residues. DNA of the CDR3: TGTGCCAGCAGCTTCCGATCGACTAGCGGGGCTGGAGGGTCGACAGATACGCAGTATTTT. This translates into CASSFRSTSGAGGSTDTQYF.

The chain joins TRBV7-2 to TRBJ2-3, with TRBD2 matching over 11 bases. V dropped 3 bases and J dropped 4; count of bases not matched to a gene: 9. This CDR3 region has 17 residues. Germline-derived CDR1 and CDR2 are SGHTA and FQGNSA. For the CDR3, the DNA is TGTGCCAGCAGCTTCCAAACTAGCGGGGGAACGGCAGATACGCAGTATTTT. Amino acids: CASSFQTSGGTADTQYF.

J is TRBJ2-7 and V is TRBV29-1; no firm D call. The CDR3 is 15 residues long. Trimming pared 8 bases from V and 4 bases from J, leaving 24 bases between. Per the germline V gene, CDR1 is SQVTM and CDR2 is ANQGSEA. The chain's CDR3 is CSQQRTTALGYEQYF. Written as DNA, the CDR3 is TGCAGCCAACAACGTACCACAGCCCTAGGGTACGAGCAGTACTTC.

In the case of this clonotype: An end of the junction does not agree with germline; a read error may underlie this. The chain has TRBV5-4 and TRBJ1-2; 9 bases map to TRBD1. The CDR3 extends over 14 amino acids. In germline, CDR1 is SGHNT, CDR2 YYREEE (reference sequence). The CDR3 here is CANSMGQGTCGYTF. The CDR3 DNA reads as TGTGCCAACAGCATGGGACAGGGTACCTGTGGCTACACCTTC. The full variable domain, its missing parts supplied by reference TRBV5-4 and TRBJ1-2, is ETGVTQSPTHLIKTRGQQVTLRCSSQSGHNTVSWYQQALGQGPQFIFQYYREEENGRGNFPPRFSGLQFPNYSSELNVNALELDDSALYLCANSMGQGTCGYTFGSGTRLTVV.

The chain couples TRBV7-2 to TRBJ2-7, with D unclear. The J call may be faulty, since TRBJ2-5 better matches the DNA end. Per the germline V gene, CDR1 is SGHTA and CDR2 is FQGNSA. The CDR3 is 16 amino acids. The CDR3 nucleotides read TGTGCCAGCAGCGCCCTTGCGGCGGAACTGTGGAAGACCCAGTACTTC. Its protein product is CASSALAAELWKTQYF.

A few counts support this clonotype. CDR3 in amino acids: CSARDGAGRVGNTEAFF. CDR3 bases: TGCAGTGCTAGAGATGGGGCAGGGAGAGTCGGGAACACTGAAGCTTTCTTT. The chain is built from TRBV20-1 and TRBJ1-1; TRBD1 is a possible D gene (5 bases). This CDR3 has 17 residues. The V and J ends lost 0 bases and 1 base respectively, with 18 bases between them. Per germline, CDR1 DFQATT and CDR2 SNEGSKA (reference sequence).

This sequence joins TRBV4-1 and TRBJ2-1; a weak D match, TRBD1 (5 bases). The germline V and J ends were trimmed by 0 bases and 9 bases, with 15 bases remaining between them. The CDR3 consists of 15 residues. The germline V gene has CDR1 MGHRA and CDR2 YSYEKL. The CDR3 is CASSQESTRVGEQFF. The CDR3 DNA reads TGCGCCAGCAGCCAAGAATCTACCAGGGTAGGTGAGCAGTTCTTC.

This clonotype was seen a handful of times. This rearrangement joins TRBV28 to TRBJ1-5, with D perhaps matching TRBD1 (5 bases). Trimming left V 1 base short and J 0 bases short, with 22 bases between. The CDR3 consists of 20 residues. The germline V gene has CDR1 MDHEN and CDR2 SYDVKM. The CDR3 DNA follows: TGTGCCAGCAGTTTATTATCGGGTCAGGGAGGGGCCTTTAGCAATCAGCCCCAGCATTTT. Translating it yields CASSLLSGQGGAFSNQPQHF.

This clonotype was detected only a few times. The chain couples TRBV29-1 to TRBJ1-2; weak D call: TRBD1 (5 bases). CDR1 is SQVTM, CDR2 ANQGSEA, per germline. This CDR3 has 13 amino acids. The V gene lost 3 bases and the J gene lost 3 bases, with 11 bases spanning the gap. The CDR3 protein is CSVEGGGDYGYTF. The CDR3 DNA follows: TGCAGCGTTGAGGGGGGAGGTGACTATGGCTACACCTTC.

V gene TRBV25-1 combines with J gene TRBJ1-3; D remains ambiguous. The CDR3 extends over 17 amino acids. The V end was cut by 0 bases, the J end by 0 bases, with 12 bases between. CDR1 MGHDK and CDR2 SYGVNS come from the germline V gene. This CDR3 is CASSEYYYTSSGNTIYF. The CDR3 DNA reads TGTGCCAGCAGTGAATATTATTACACCAGCTCTGGAAACACCATATATTTT.

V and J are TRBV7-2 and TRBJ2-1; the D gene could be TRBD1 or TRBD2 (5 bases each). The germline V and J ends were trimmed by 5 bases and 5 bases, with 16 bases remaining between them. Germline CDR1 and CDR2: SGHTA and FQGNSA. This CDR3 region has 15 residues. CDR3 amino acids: CASSAYMGVNNEQFF. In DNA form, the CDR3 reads TGTGCCAGCAGCGCCTACATGGGGGTTAACAATGAGCAGTTCTTC.

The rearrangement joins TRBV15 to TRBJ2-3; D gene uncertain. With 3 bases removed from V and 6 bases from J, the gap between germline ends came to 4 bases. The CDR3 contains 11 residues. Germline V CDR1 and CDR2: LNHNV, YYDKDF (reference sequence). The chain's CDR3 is CATSSADTQYF. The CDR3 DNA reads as TGTGCCACCAGCAGCGCGGATACGCAGTATTTT. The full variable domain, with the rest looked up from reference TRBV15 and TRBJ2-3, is DAMVIQNPRYQVTQFGKPVTLSCSQTLNHNVMYWYQQKSSQAPKLLFHYYDKDFNNEADTPDNFQSRRPNTSFCFLDIRSPGLGDTAMYLCATSSADTQYFGPGTRLTVL.

Here the CDR3 reads CASTFGTYQETQYF. CDR3 nucleotides: TGTGCCAGCACCTTCGGGACCTACCAAGAGACCCAGTACTTC. The chain carries TRBV6-1 and TRBJ2-5; D possibly matches TRBD1 or TRBD2 (5 bases each). The germline CDR1 and CDR2 sequences are MNHNS and SASEGT. Trimming removed 7 bases from V and 0 bases from J, with 12 bases in between. This CDR3 region has 14 residues.

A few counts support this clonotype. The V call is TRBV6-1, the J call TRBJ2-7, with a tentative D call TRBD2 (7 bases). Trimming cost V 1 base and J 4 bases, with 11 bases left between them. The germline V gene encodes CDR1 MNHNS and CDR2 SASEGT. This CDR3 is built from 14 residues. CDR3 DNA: TGTGCCAGCAGTGAAGAGGGGGGGGCGTACGAGCAGTACTTC. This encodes CASSEEGGAYEQYF.

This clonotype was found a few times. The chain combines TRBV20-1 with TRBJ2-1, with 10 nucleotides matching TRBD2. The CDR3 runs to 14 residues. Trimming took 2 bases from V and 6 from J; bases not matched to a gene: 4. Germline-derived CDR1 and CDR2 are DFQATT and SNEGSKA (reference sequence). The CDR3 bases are TGCAGTGCTAGACCTTGGACTAGCGGCAATGAGCAGTTCTTC. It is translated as CSARPWTSGNEQFF.

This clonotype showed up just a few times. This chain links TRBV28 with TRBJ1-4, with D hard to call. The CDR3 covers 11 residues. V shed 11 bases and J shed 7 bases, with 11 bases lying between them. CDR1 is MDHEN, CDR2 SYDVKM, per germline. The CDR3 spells CAGGQSEKLFF. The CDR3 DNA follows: TGTGCCGGTGGGCAGTCTGAAAAACTGTTTTTT.

The CDR3 nucleotides read TGCAGTGCTAAGGGGCTAGCCAAAAACATTCAGTACTTC. Translating gives CSAKGLAKNIQYF. The chain uses TRBV20-1 and TRBJ2-4; D may be TRBD1 (5 bases). Germline values: CDR1 DFQATT, CDR2 SNEGSKA (reference sequence). The CDR3 extends over 13 amino acids. V was clipped by 4 bases and J by 0 bases, with 7 bases between them.

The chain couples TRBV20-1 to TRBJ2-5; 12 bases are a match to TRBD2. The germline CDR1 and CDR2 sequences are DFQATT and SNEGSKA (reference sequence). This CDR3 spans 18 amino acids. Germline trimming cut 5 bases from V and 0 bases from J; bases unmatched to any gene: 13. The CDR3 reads CSAHLAGGPRGYQETQYF. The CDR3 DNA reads TGCAGTGCTCACCTAGCGGGGGGGCCGCGGGGTTACCAAGAGACCCAGTACTTC.

The CDR3 DNA reads TGTGCCAGCAGCGTAAGAGGGGGCACCTATGGCTACACCTTC. Translating it yields CASSVRGGTYGYTF. This chain joins TRBV9 and TRBJ1-2, with 7 bases that match TRBD1. Trimming removed 1 base from V and 4 bases from J; junction bases left unmatched: 4. Germline CDR1 SGDLS, CDR2 YYNGEE. The CDR3 length is 14 residues.

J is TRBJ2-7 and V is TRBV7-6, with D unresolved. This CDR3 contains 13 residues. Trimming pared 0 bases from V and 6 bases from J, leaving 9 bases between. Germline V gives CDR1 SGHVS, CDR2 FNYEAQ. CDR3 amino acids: CASSLAERREQYF. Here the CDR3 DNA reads TGTGCCAGCAGCTTAGCTGAGCGTCGCGAGCAGTACTTC.

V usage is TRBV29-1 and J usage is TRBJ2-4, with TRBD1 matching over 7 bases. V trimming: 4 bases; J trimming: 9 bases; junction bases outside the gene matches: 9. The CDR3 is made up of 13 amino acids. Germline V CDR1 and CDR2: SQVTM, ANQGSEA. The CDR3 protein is CSVGVGTVPIQYF. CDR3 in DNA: TGCAGCGTTGGGGTGGGGACAGTGCCCATTCAGTACTTC.

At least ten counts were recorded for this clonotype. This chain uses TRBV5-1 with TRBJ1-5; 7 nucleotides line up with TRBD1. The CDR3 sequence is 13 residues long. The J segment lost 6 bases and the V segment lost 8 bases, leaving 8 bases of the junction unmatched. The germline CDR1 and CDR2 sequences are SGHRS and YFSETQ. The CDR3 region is CARKQGLGQPQHF. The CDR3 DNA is TGCGCCAGGAAACAGGGGTTAGGTCAGCCCCAGCATTTT. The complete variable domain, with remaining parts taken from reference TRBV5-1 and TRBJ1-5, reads KAGVTQTPRYLIKTRGQQVTLSCSPISGHRSVSWYQQTPGQGLQFLFEYFSETQRNKGNFPGRFSGRQFSNSRSEMNVSTLELGDSALYLCARKQGLGQPQHFGDGTRLSIL.